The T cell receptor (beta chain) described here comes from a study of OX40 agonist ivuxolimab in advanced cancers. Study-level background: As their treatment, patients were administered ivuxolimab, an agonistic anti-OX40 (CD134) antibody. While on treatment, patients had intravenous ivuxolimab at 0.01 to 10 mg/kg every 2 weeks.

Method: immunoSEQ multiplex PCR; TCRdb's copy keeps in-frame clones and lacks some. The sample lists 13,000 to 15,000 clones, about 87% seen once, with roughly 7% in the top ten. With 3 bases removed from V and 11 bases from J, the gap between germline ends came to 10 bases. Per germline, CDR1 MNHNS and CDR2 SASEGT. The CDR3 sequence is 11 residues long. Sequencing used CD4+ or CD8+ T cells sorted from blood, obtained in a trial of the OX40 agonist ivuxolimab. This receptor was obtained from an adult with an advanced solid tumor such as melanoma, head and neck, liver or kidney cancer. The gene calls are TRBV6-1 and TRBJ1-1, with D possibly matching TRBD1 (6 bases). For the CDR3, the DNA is TGTGCCAGCAGTGAGGAACAGGGTGCTTTCTTT. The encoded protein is CASSEEQGAFF.